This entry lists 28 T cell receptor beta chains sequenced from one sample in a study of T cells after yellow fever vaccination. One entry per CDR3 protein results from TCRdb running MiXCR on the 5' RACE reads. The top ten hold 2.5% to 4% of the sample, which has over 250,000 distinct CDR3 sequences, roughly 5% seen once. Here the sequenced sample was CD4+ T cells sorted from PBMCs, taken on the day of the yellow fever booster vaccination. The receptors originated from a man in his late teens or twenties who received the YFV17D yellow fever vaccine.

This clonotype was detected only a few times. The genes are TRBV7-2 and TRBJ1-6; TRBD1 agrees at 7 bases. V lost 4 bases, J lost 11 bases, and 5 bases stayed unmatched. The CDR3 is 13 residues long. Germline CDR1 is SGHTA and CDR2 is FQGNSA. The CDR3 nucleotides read TGTGCCAGCAGCTACTACCAGGGGGCACCCCTCCACTTT. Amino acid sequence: CASSYYQGAPLHF.

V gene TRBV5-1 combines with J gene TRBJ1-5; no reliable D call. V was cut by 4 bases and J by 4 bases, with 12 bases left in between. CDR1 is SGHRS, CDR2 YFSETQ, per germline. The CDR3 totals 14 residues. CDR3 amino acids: CASSPEGINQPQHF. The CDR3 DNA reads TGCGCCAGCAGCCCGGAGGGAATTAATCAGCCCCAGCATTTT.

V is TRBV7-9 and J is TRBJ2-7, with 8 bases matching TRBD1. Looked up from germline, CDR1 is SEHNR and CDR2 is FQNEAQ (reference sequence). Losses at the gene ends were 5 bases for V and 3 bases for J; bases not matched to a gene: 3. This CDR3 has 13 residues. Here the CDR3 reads CASSVDRDYEQYF. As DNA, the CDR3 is TGTGCCAGCAGCGTGGACAGGGACTACGAGCAGTACTTC.

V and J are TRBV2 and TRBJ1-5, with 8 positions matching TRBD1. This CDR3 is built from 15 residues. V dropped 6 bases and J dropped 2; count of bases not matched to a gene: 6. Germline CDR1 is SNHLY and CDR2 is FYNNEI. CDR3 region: CASRWDRWGNQPQHF. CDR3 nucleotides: TGTGCCAGCAGATGGGACAGGTGGGGCAATCAGCCCCAGCATTTT.

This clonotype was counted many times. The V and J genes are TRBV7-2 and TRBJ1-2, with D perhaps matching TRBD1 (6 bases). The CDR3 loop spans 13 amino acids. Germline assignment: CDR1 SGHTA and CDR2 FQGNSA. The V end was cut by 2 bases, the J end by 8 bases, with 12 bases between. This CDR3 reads CASSLRQAQGYTF. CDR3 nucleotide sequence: TGTGCCAGCAGCTTAAGACAGGCCCAAGGCTACACCTTC.

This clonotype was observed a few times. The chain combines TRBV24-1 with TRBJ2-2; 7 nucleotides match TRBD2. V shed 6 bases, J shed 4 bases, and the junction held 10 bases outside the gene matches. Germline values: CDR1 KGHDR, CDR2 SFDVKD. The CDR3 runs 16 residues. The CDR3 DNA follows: TGTGCCACCAGTACCGGGGGTGCGGGAGCCACCGGGGAGCTGTTTTTT. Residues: CATSTGGAGATGELFF.

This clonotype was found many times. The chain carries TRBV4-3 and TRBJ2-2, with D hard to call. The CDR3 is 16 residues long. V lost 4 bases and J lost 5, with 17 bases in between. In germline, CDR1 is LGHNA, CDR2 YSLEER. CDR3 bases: TGCGCCAGCAGCCCCGTCCTCCTCTTGGGGACCGGGGAGCTGTTTTTT. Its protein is CASSPVLLLGTGELFF.

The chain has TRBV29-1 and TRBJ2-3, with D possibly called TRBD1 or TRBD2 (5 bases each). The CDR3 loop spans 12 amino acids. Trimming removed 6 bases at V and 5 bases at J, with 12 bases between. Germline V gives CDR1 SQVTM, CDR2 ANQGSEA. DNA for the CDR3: TGCAGCGTCCCGGGGCCTGGAGATACGCAGTATTTT. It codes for CSVPGPGDTQYF.

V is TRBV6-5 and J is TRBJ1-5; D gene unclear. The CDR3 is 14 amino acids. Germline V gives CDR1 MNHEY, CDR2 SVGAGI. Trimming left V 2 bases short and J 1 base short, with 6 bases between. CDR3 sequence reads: CASSYGQSNQPQHF. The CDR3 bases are TGTGCCAGCAGTTACGGCCAGAGCAATCAGCCCCAGCATTTT.

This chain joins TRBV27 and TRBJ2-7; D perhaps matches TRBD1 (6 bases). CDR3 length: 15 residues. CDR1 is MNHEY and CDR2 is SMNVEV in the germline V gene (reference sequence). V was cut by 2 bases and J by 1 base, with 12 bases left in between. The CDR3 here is CASSLRSQGSYEQYF. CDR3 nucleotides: TGTGCCAGCAGTTTACGGAGCCAGGGGTCCTACGAGCAGTACTTC.

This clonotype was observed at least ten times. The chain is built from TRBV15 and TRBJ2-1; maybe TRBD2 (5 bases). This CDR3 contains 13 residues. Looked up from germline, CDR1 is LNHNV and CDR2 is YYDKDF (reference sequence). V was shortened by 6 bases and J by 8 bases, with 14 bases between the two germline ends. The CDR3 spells CATSSEVRDEQFF. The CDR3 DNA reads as TGTGCCACCAGTTCGGAGGTCCGTGATGAGCAGTTCTTC.

This CDR3 is CSTGYYNEQFF. In DNA, the CDR3 is TGTTCAACCGGCTACTACAATGAGCAGTTCTTC. The chain combines TRBV28 with TRBJ2-1; D unclear. Germline-derived CDR1 and CDR2 are MDHEN and SYDVKM. The CDR3 loop spans 11 amino acids.

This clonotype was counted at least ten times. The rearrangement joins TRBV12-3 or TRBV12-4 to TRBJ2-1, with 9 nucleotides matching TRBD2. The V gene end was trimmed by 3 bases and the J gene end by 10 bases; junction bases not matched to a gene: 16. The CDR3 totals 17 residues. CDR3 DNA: TGTGCCAGCAGTTTCTTTAGAGGCGGGGGGGCTTATGGGGAGCAGTTCTTC. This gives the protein CASSFFRGGGAYGEQFF.

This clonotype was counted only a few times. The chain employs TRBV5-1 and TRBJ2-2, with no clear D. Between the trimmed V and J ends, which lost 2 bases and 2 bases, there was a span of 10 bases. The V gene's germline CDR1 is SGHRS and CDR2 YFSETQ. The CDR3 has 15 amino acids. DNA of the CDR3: TGCGCCAGCAGCTTTGCGACACCCAACACCGGGGAGCTGTTTTTT. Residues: CASSFATPNTGELFF. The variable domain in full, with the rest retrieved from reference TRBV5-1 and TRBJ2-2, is KAGVTQTPRYLIKTRGQQVTLSCSPISGHRSVSWYQQTPGQGLQFLFEYFSETQRNKGNFPGRFSGRQFSNSRSEMNVSTLELGDSALYLCASSFATPNTGELFFGEGSRLTVL.

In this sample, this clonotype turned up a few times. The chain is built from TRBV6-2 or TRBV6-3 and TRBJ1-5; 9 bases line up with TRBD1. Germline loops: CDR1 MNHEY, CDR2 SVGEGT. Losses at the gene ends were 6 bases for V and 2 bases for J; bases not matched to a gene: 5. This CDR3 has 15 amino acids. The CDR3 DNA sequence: TGTGCCAGCAGCTCACAGGGGGCCGGCAATCAGCCCCAGCATTTT. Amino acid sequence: CASSSQGAGNQPQHF.

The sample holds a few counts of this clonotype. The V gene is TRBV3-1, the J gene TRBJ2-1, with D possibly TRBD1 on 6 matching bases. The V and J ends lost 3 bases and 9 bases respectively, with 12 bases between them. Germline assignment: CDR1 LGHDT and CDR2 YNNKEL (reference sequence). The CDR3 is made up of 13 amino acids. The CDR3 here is CASSHLDRFEQFF. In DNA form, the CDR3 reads TGTGCCAGCAGCCACCTAGACAGGTTTGAGCAGTTCTTC.

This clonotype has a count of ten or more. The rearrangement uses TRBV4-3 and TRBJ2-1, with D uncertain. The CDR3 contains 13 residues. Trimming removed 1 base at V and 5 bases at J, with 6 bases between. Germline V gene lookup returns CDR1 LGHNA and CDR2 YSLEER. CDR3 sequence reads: CASSQGRHNEQFF. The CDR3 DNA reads TGCGCCAGCAGCCAAGGTCGTCACAATGAGCAGTTCTTC.

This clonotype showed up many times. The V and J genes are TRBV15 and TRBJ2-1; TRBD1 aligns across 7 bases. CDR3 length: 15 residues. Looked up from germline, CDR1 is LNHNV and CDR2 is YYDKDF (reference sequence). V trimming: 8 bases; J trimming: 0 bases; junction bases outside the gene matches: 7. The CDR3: CATLQGSSSYNEQFF. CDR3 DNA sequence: TGTGCCACCTTACAGGGGAGTAGCTCCTACAATGAGCAGTTCTTC.

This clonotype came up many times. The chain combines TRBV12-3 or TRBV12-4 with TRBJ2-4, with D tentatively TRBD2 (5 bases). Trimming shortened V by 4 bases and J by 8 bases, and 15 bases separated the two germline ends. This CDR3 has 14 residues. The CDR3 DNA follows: TGTGCCAGCAGTTCGCCGGCCACCGGGGACATTCAGTACTTC. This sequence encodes CASSSPATGDIQYF.

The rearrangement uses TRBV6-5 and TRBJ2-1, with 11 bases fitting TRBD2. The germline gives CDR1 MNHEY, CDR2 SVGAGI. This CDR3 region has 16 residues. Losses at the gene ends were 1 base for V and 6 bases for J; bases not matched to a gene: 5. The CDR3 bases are TGTGCCAGCAGTTACTATAGCGGGGGGGGAGGCAATGAGCAGTTCTTC. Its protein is CASSYYSGGGGNEQFF.

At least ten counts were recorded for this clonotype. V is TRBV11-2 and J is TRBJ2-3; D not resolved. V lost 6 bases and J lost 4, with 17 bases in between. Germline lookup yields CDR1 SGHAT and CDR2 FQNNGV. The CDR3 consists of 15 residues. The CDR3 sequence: CASRLSSYNSDTQYF. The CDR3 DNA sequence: TGTGCCAGCAGACTATCTAGTTATAATTCAGATACGCAGTATTTT.

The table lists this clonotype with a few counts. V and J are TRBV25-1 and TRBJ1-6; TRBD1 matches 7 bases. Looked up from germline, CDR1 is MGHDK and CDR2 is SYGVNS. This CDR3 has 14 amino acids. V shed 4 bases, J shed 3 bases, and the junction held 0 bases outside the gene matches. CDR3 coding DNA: TGTGCCAGCAGTGGGGACAGCTATAATTCACCCCTCCACTTT. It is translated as CASSGDSYNSPLHF.

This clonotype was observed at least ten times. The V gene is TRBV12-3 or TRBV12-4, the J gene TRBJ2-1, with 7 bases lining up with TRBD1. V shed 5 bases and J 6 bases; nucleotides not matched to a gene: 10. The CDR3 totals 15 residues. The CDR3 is CASSPGQERGNEQFF. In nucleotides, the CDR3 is TGTGCCAGCAGTCCCGGACAGGAACGGGGCAATGAGCAGTTCTTC.

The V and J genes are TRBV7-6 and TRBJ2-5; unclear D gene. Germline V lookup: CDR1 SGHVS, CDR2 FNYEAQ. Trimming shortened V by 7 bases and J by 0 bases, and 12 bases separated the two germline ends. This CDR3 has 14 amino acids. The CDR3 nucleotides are TGTGCCAGCATTAGGGCAGCGAACCAAGAGACCCAGTACTTC. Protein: CASIRAANQETQYF. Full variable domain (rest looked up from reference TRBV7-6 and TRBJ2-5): GAGVSQSPRYKVTKRGQDVALRCDPISGHVSLYWYRQALGQGPEFLTYFNYEAQQDKSGLPNDRFSAERPEGSISTLTIQRTEQRDSAMYRCASIRAANQETQYFGPGTRLLVL.

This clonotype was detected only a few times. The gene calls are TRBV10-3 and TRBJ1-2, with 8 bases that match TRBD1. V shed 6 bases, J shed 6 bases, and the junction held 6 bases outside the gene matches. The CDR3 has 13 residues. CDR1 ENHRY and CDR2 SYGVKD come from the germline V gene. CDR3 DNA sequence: TGTGCCATCAGGAGTGGACAGGGTCATGGCTACACCTTC. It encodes CAIRSGQGHGYTF.

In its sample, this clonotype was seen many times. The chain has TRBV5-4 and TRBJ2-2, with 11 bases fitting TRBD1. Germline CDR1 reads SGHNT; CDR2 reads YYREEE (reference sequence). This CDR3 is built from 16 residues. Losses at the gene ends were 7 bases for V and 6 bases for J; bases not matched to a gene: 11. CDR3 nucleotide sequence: TGTGCCAGCGGGCGGACAGGGGGCGCGAGGGCCGGGGAGCTGTTTTTT. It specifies CASGRTGGARAGELFF.

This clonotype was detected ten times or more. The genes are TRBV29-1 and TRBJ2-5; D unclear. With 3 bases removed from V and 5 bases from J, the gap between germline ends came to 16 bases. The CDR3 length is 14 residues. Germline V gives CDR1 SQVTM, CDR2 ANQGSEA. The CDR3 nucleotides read TGCAGCGTTGATTGGCGGTCCCCCCGCGAGACCCAGTACTTC. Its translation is CSVDWRSPRETQYF.

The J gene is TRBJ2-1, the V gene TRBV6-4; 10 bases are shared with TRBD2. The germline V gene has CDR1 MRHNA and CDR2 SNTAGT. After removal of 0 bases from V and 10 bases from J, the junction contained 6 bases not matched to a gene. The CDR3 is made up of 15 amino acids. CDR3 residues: CASSDSSGGALEQFF. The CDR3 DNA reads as TGTGCCAGCAGTGACTCAAGCGGGGGGGCCTTGGAGCAGTTCTTC.